This T cell receptor (beta chain) was sequenced during a study of CXCR3-negative and CXCR3-positive naive CD8 T cells. The TRB libraries of cDNA were built by UMI-labeled 5' RACE. TCRdb reworked the 5' RACE reads into one entry per CDR3 protein, no DNA. The sample has some 130,000 distinct CDR3 sequences; the top ten hold roughly 0.62%. In the case of this clonotype: Antigen specificity is unknown.

Findings and limits, study-wide: More hydrophobic TRB CDR3s occurred in CXCR3-positive than in CXCR3-negative naive cells. The majority of assays used fresh PBMCs, and CXCR3 expression partially decreased after cryopreservation.

The CDR3 runs 14 residues. Germline values: CDR1 LGHNA, CDR2 YSLEER. The chain recombines TRBV4-3 with TRBJ2-1; there is no DNA to check the TCRdb D call of TRBD1. The receptor's source is a human donor in good health. Some clones in this sample may be carry-over from other donors' samples. The sequenced sample was naive CXCR3+ CD8+ T cells from blood. Subset here: CD45RO-CCR7+CD27+CD95- naive CD8+ T cells expressing CXCR3 (TNR3+). CDR3 in amino acids: CASSLGQGWNEQFF.